One sample yielded the 17 T cell receptor beta chains listed below, sequenced in a study of PD-L1 blockade in urothelial cancer (dated by TCRdb to about 2017). The library was produced with the immunoSEQ multiplex PCR assay. As stored in TCRdb, this immuneACCESS dataset retains in-frame rearrangements with V and J assigned. A fraction of the clones does not appear; measured against another copy, unresolved V genes explain less than half of the discrepancy, and the remainder lacks a known reason. A total of 30,000 to 35,000 clones appear in this sample, 65% to 90% of them only once. The ten largest account for about 29% of the sample. The source was PBMCs, collected around atezolizumab (anti-PD-L1) treatment. Receptor source: a man in his 60s with urothelial cancer.

V usage is TRBV18 and J usage is TRBJ2-1, with D perhaps matching TRBD1 (5 bases). The V end lost 0 bases, the J end lost 0 bases, and 12 bases lay between the germline ends. Germline V gene data show CDR1 as KGHSH and CDR2 as LQKENI. The CDR3 is made up of 17 amino acids. DNA for the CDR3: TGTGCCAGCTCACCACCAGCTGGGGCCAGCTCCTACAATGAGCAGTTCTTC. Encoded protein: CASSPPAGASSYNEQFF.

The rearrangement links TRBV5-6 to TRBJ1-2, with D hard to call. V gave up 4 bases and J gave up 0 bases, with 16 bases separating them. The germline V gene encodes CDR1 SGHDT and CDR2 YYEEEE. This CDR3 is built from 16 residues. CDR3 sequence: CASSPRLGRTNYGYTF. CDR3 bases: TGTGCCAGCAGCCCCCGTCTGGGGAGAACTAACTATGGCTACACCTTC.

This chain joins TRBV9 and TRBJ1-6; TRBD1 is a possible D gene (6 bases). The CDR3 consists of 16 residues. Germline V gene sequence: CDR1 SGDLS, CDR2 YYNGEE. The ends were cut back, 1 base at V and 7 bases at J, with 15 bases in the middle. CDR3 sequence reads: CASSVSPGQKNSPLHF. In DNA form, the CDR3 reads TGTGCCAGCAGCGTAAGCCCTGGACAGAAGAATTCACCCCTCCACTTT.

V usage is TRBV5-1 and J usage is TRBJ2-7; perhaps TRBD1 as D (6 bases). The V end lost 3 bases, the J end lost 1 base, and 17 bases lay between the germline ends. The CDR3 has 16 amino acids. Germline CDR1 and CDR2: SGHRS and YFSETQ. The CDR3 reads CASSSNWGQGSYEQYF. Here the CDR3 DNA reads TGCGCCAGCAGCTCTAATTGGGGGCAAGGGTCCTACGAGCAGTACTTC.

The J gene is TRBJ2-3, the V gene TRBV9; 9 bases line up with TRBD1. The CDR3 consists of 14 residues. The V segment lost 4 bases and the J segment 6 bases; nucleotides outside the gene matches: 6. Per the germline V gene, CDR1 is SGDLS and CDR2 is YYNGEE. The CDR3 region is CASSPGQGMDTQYF. CDR3 in DNA: TGTGCCAGCAGCCCAGGACAGGGGATGGATACGCAGTATTTT.

This clone was recorded a few times. The chain carries TRBV15 and TRBJ2-7; the match to TRBD1 covers 12 bases. There are 15 residues in the CDR3. The V gene end was trimmed by 4 bases and the J gene end by 5 bases; junction bases not matched to a gene: 6. Per the germline V gene, CDR1 is LNHNV and CDR2 is YYDKDF (reference sequence). The CDR3: CATSNWDRGRDEQYF. The CDR3 DNA reads TGTGCCACCAGCAACTGGGACAGGGGGCGGGACGAGCAGTACTTC.

V gene TRBV30 combines with J gene TRBJ1-1; TRBD1 matches 8 bases. The CDR3 loop spans 14 amino acids. Germline V lookup: CDR1 GTSNPN, CDR2 SVGIG (reference sequence). J lost 1 base, V lost 2 bases, and 3 bases had no gene match. The CDR3 protein is CAWSPGQANTEAFF. The CDR3 bases are TGTGCCTGGAGTCCGGGACAGGCGAACACTGAAGCTTTCTTT.

The chain joins TRBV11-3 to TRBJ2-7; tentative D call: TRBD1 (5 bases). This CDR3 region has 14 residues. Trimming removed 4 bases from V and 6 bases from J, with 16 bases in between. Germline CDR1 is SGHNT and CDR2 is YENEEA. The CDR3, as DNA: TGTGCCAGCAGCTCCCCTGGGCAGGGTGGCGAGCAGTACTTC. Amino acids: CASSSPGQGGEQYF.

CDR3 coding DNA: TGTGCCAGCAGCTCCACTAGCGGGGGTCACACCGGGGAGCTGTTTTTT. Amino acid sequence: CASSSTSGGHTGELFF. The rearrangement uses TRBV11-3 and TRBJ2-2, with 11 positions matching TRBD2. V lost 4 bases to trimming and J lost 3 bases; unmatched junction nucleotides: 4. The CDR3 totals 16 residues. Looked up from germline, CDR1 is SGHNT and CDR2 is YENEEA.

The chain uses TRBV30 and TRBJ1-2, with TRBD1 matching 11 bases. The CDR3 is 15 amino acids. The V and J ends lost 7 bases and 5 bases, in that order; junction bases with no gene match: 12. In germline, CDR1 is GTSNPN, CDR2 SVGIG (reference sequence). CDR3 in amino acids: CASEGSGDRGYGYTF. CDR3 nucleotides: TGTGCCTCGGAGGGGTCTGGGGACAGGGGGTATGGCTACACCTTC.

CDR3 residues: CATIFRTGDNSPLHF. CDR3 bases: TGTGCCACAATCTTCAGGACAGGGGATAATTCACCCCTCCACTTT. The rearrangement uses TRBV6-6 and TRBJ1-6, with 9 bases that match TRBD1. In germline, CDR1 is MNHNY, CDR2 SVGAGI (reference sequence). Trimming at V came to 10 bases and at J to 5 bases, leaving 9 bases not matched to a gene. This CDR3 is 15 amino acids long.

The rearrangement uses TRBV15 and TRBJ2-7, with 13 bases aligning to TRBD2. V dropped 2 bases and J dropped 4; count of bases not matched to a gene: 5. CDR3 length equals 16 residues. Looked up from germline, CDR1 is LNHNV and CDR2 is YYDKDF (reference sequence). CDR3: CATSRPRTSGSYEQYF. The CDR3 DNA reads TGTGCCACCAGCAGACCCCGGACTAGCGGGAGTTACGAGCAGTACTTC.

This rearrangement joins TRBV19 to TRBJ2-3; TRBD2 agrees at 14 bases. Germline CDR1 reads LNHDA; CDR2 reads SQIVND (reference sequence). V lost 4 bases to trimming and J lost 3 bases; unmatched junction nucleotides: 6. The CDR3 length is 17 residues. The CDR3 reads CASSRGTSGSITDTQYF. In DNA, the CDR3 is TGTGCCAGTAGTAGAGGGACTAGCGGGAGCATTACAGATACGCAGTATTTT.

The rearrangement uses TRBV7-2 and TRBJ1-1, with a weak D call TRBD1 (6 bases). Germline CDR1 is SGHTA and CDR2 is FQGNSA. V lost 1 base to trimming and J lost 4 bases, with 10 bases between them. The CDR3 sequence is 14 residues long. The CDR3 sequence is CASSLDNRATEAFF. The CDR3 DNA sequence: TGTGCCAGCAGCTTAGATAACAGGGCCACTGAAGCTTTCTTT.

This clone was detected a few times. V and J are TRBV27 and TRBJ2-5; 7 bases line up with TRBD1. The CDR3 runs to 13 residues. CDR1 is MNHEY, CDR2 SMNVEV, per germline (reference sequence). J was trimmed by 2 bases and V by 6 bases; bases with no gene match: 3. For the CDR3, the DNA is TGTGCCAGCAGCTGGACAGGACAAGAGACCCAGTACTTC. Amino acid sequence: CASSWTGQETQYF.

This chain uses TRBV18 with TRBJ2-2; TRBD1 might be the D (6 bases). The CDR3 has 14 amino acids. Germline-derived CDR1 and CDR2 are KGHSH and LQKENI. V lost 5 bases and J lost 4, with 11 bases in between. The CDR3, as DNA: TGTGCCAGCTCAAAGGGGGAGAGCACCGGGGAGCTGTTTTTT. Protein: CASSKGESTGELFF.

This chain links TRBV7-3 with TRBJ2-5; 8 nucleotides match TRBD2. V trimming: 4 bases; J trimming: 4 bases; junction bases outside the gene matches: 8. The CDR3 runs 15 residues. CDR1 is SGHTA, CDR2 FQGTGA, per germline. CDR3 in DNA: TGTGCCAGCAGCTGGACCGGGGGGGCTAGAGAGACCCAGTACTTC. This translates into CASSWTGGARETQYF.